These T cell receptor beta chains were read from a single sample in a study of blood T cell repertoires in COVID-19. The method was immunoSEQ multiplex PCR; TCRdb's version includes in-frame clones alone and lacks a portion of them. The sample lists 150,000 to 200,000 clones; 85% were seen once. The sequencing input was peripheral blood. These TCRs come from a woman aged 80 or over with COVID-19, enrolled during active disease. The CDR3 runs from the conserved cysteine through the conserved F or W. D genes are given only for firm matches. Part of the rows lack a size; the others show once, few, many or a class for expanded clones.

d_gene: .
j_gene: TRBJ1-1
abundance: .
v_gene: TRBV5-1
CDR3nt: TGCGCCAGCAGCCGGGCGCAGGGGAGTCGCACTGAAGCTTTCTTT
CDR3aa: CASSRAQGSRTEAFF

d_gene: TRBD1
j_gene: TRBJ1-3
abundance: .
v_gene: TRBV9
CDR3nt: TGTGCCAGCAGCGTAGCCGGGGGCCAGGGGGTCTCTGGAAACACCATATATTTT
CDR3aa: CASSVAGGQGVSGNTIYF

d_gene: TRBD2
j_gene: TRBJ2-5
abundance: .
v_gene: TRBV5-1
CDR3nt: TGCGCCAGCAGCTTGAGTCCGGGGGGACAAGAGACCCAGTACTTC
CDR3aa: CASSLSPGGQETQYF

d_gene: TRBD1
j_gene: TRBJ1-5
abundance: .
v_gene: TRBV19
CDR3nt: TGTGCCAGTAGTATTGGGGCAGGGGGTCGGCAGCCCCAGCATTTT
CDR3aa: CASSIGAGGRQPQHF

d_gene: TRBD1
j_gene: TRBJ1-1
abundance: .
v_gene: TRBV5-1
CDR3nt: TGCGCCAGCAGCTTGGCAGGGGGCATGAACACTGAAGCTTTCTTT
CDR3aa: CASSLAGGMNTEAFF

d_gene: TRBD1
j_gene: TRBJ2-7
abundance: .
v_gene: TRBV3-1/TRBV3-2
CDR3nt: TGTGCCAGCCGCGATGGGACAGGGACCTACGAGCAGTACTTC
CDR3aa: CASRDGTGTYEQYF

d_gene: TRBD1
j_gene: TRBJ1-1
abundance: .
v_gene: TRBV18
CDR3nt: TGTGCCAGCTCAGCGACAGGGGGTGACACTGAAGCTTTCTTT
CDR3aa: CASSATGGDTEAFF

d_gene: TRBD1
j_gene: TRBJ2-7
abundance: .
v_gene: TRBV15
CDR3nt: TGTGCCACCAGCAGAGACAGGACAGGGCGATACGAGCAGTACTTC
CDR3aa: CATSRDRTGRYEQYF

d_gene: .
j_gene: TRBJ1-5
abundance: .
v_gene: TRBV5-1
CDR3nt: TGCGCCAGCAGCCCACAATACCCAGGAAGCAATCAGCCCCAGCATTTT
CDR3aa: CASSPQYPGSNQPQHF

d_gene: TRBD1
j_gene: TRBJ1-1
abundance: few
v_gene: TRBV4-1
CDR3nt: TGCGCCAGCAGCCCCCGACAGGGGGAAGCTGAAGCTTTCTTT
CDR3aa: CASSPRQGEAEAFF

d_gene: .
j_gene: TRBJ2-5
abundance: .
v_gene: TRBV10-3
CDR3nt: TGTGCCATCAGTGAGTTATTAGCGGAGGAGACCCAGTACTTC
CDR3aa: CAISELLAEETQYF

d_gene: .
j_gene: TRBJ1-4
abundance: .
v_gene: TRBV10-2
CDR3nt: TGCGCCAGCACTAGCAACCTTGCAACTAATGAAAAACTGTTTTTT
CDR3aa: CASTSNLATNEKLFF

d_gene: .
j_gene: TRBJ2-4
abundance: once
v_gene: TRBV12-3/TRBV12-4
CDR3nt: TGTGCCAGCAGTTCTCTCCGGACATCTAGGACCTTC
CDR3aa: CASSSLRTSRTF

d_gene: .
j_gene: TRBJ1-6
abundance: few
v_gene: TRBV2
CDR3nt: TGTGCCAGCAAGCTAAGACCGCAGGGGTCACCCCTCCACTTT
CDR3aa: CASKLRPQGSPLHF

d_gene: .
j_gene: TRBJ1-3
abundance: .
v_gene: TRBV18
CDR3nt: TGTGCCAGCTCACCCCCAGGACAGCCCTCTGGAAACACCATATATTTT
CDR3aa: CASSPPGQPSGNTIYF

d_gene: TRBD1
j_gene: TRBJ2-5
abundance: .
v_gene: TRBV12-5
CDR3nt: TGTGCTAGTGGCAGCCCTACAGGGGGCGGGGAAGAGACCCAGTACTTC
CDR3aa: CASGSPTGGGEETQYF

d_gene: TRBD1
j_gene: TRBJ2-2
abundance: .
v_gene: TRBV7-2
CDR3nt: TGTGCCAGCAGCCTCAGACAGGGAGTTTCCACCGGGGAGCTGTTTTTT
CDR3aa: CASSLRQGVSTGELFF

d_gene: .
j_gene: TRBJ1-1
abundance: .
v_gene: TRBV7-2
CDR3nt: TGTGCCAGCAGCTTAGTACCCTCCCGGGTCAGTGAAGCTTTCTTT
CDR3aa: CASSLVPSRVSEAFF

d_gene: .
j_gene: TRBJ1-2
abundance: .
v_gene: TRBV18
CDR3nt: TGTGCCAGCTCACCTGAGACAGGTACTGGCTACACCTTC
CDR3aa: CASSPETGTGYTF

d_gene: .
j_gene: TRBJ2-7
abundance: .
v_gene: TRBV19
CDR3nt: TGTGCCAGTAGTCCCTCGGGTTTGGTTCCCTCGTACGAGCAGTACTTC
CDR3aa: CASSPSGLVPSYEQYF

d_gene: TRBD1
j_gene: TRBJ2-7
abundance: .
v_gene: TRBV19
CDR3nt: TGTGCCAGTAGTATGGGGTCAGGGGGTGACGAGCAGTACTTC
CDR3aa: CASSMGSGGDEQYF

d_gene: .
j_gene: TRBJ1-1
abundance: .
v_gene: TRBV7-9
CDR3nt: TGTGCCAGCAGTCCTATCGGGATGAACACTGAAGCTTTCTTT
CDR3aa: CASSPIGMNTEAFF

d_gene: .
j_gene: TRBJ2-5
abundance: .
v_gene: TRBV1
CDR3nt: TGCACCAGCAGCCAAGATATGTTCCAAGAGACCCAGTACTTC
CDR3aa: CTSSQDMFQETQYF

d_gene: TRBD1
j_gene: TRBJ2-1
abundance: few
v_gene: TRBV5-1
CDR3nt: TGCGCCAGCAGCTTGTTGACAGGGGGCCGATCCAATGAGCAGTTCTTC
CDR3aa: CASSLLTGGRSNEQFF

d_gene: TRBD2
j_gene: TRBJ2-3
abundance: .
v_gene: TRBV7-3
CDR3nt: TGTGCCAGCAGCTTAAGGGGACTATTCACAGATACGCAGTATTTT
CDR3aa: CASSLRGLFTDTQYF

d_gene: TRBD1
j_gene: TRBJ1-1
abundance: .
v_gene: TRBV5-1
CDR3nt: TGCGCCAGCAGCCCCCCGACAGGGGCCGTGAACACTGAAGCTTTCTTT
CDR3aa: CASSPPTGAVNTEAFF

d_gene: TRBD2
j_gene: TRBJ2-7
abundance: few
v_gene: TRBV9
CDR3nt: TGTGCCAGCAGCGTAGCCCCTACTAGCGGGGCGGGGGAGCAGTACTTC
CDR3aa: CASSVAPTSGAGEQYF

d_gene: .
j_gene: TRBJ1-2
abundance: .
v_gene: TRBV5-4
CDR3nt: TGTGCCAGCAGCCCGGACTACTATGGCTACACCTTC
CDR3aa: CASSPDYYGYTF

d_gene: .
j_gene: TRBJ2-2
abundance: .
v_gene: TRBV28
CDR3nt: TGTGCCAGCAGTTTAAATTACGGGGAGCTGTTTTTT
CDR3aa: CASSLNYGELFF

d_gene: TRBD1
j_gene: TRBJ2-2
abundance: .
v_gene: TRBV29-1
CDR3nt: TGCAGCGTTATTAACAGGGGGCAAGGCGGGGAGCTGTTTTTT
CDR3aa: CSVINRGQGGELFF

d_gene: TRBD2
j_gene: TRBJ2-1
abundance: .
v_gene: TRBV9
CDR3nt: TGTGCCAGCAGCCCAGGGAGGGCCGTCTACGATGAGCAGTTCTTC
CDR3aa: CASSPGRAVYDEQFF

d_gene: .
j_gene: TRBJ1-2
abundance: few
v_gene: TRBV24-1
CDR3nt: TGTGCCACCAGTGATTTAACAACGGGGTATGGCTACACCTTC
CDR3aa: CATSDLTTGYGYTF

d_gene: TRBD1
j_gene: TRBJ1-5
abundance: .
v_gene: TRBV6-4
CDR3nt: TGTGCCAGCAGCGACGGGACAGGGTTAGGGGATCAGCCCCAGCATTTT
CDR3aa: CASSDGTGLGDQPQHF

d_gene: TRBD1
j_gene: TRBJ1-2
abundance: few
v_gene: TRBV5-6
CDR3nt: TGTGCCAGCAGCAGGGACAGGTTAAGGGGCTACACCTTC
CDR3aa: CASSRDRLRGYTF

d_gene: TRBD2
j_gene: TRBJ2-7
abundance: few
v_gene: TRBV2
CDR3nt: TGTGCCAGCAGCCCTCCCCTCGGGAGGGCCTCGGACGAGCAGTACTTC
CDR3aa: CASSPPLGRASDEQYF

d_gene: .
j_gene: TRBJ1-1
abundance: .
v_gene: TRBV6-4
CDR3nt: TGTGCCAGCAGTGAAGAGCTCTACACTGAAGCTTTCTTT
CDR3aa: CASSEELYTEAFF

d_gene: .
j_gene: TRBJ1-4
abundance: .
v_gene: TRBV15
CDR3nt: TGTGCCACCAGCAGAGATACGGGAAAACTGTTTTTT
CDR3aa: CATSRDTGKLFF

d_gene: .
j_gene: TRBJ2-3
abundance: .
v_gene: TRBV20-1
CDR3nt: TGCAGTGCCCCTCCCGGTGATACGCAGTATTTT
CDR3aa: CSAPPGDTQYF

d_gene: TRBD1
j_gene: TRBJ1-5
abundance: .
v_gene: TRBV27
CDR3nt: TGTGCCAGTGCCCTGGGCAGGGGGACTCAGCCCCAGCATTTT
CDR3aa: CASALGRGTQPQHF

d_gene: .
j_gene: TRBJ2-1
abundance: .
v_gene: TRBV3-1/TRBV3-2
CDR3nt: TGTGCCAGCAGCCAGGCTACTACGATCGAGCAGTTCTTC
CDR3aa: CASSQATTIEQFF

d_gene: .
j_gene: TRBJ1-1
abundance: .
v_gene: TRBV29-1
CDR3nt: TGCAGCGTTCACCCGGGGGGCACTGAAGCTTTCTTT
CDR3aa: CSVHPGGTEAFF

d_gene: .
j_gene: TRBJ1-2
abundance: .
v_gene: TRBV7-8
CDR3nt: TGTGCCAGCAGCGCCACCGAGGGAAACTATGGCTACACCTTC
CDR3aa: CASSATEGNYGYTF

d_gene: TRBD2
j_gene: TRBJ2-1
abundance: .
v_gene: TRBV6-5
CDR3nt: TGTGCCAGCGGACTAGCGGGGGCCGCGTTCTTC
CDR3aa: CASGLAGAAFF

d_gene: TRBD2
j_gene: TRBJ2-1
abundance: .
v_gene: TRBV19
CDR3nt: TGTGCCAGTACGGCCACCCCTGCGGGAGAGTACAATGAGCAGTTCTTC
CDR3aa: CASTATPAGEYNEQFF

d_gene: .
j_gene: TRBJ1-5
abundance: once
v_gene: TRBV5-1
CDR3nt: TGCGCCAGCGCCTTAGAGGGGGATGATCAGCCCCAGCATTTT
CDR3aa: CASALEGDDQPQHF

d_gene: .
j_gene: TRBJ2-6
abundance: .
v_gene: TRBV5-6
CDR3nt: TGTGCCAGCAGCGAGGACAGCAACTCTGGGGCCAACGTCCTGACTTTC
CDR3aa: CASSEDSNSGANVLTF

d_gene: .
j_gene: TRBJ1-5
abundance: .
v_gene: TRBV5-1
CDR3nt: TGCGCCAGCAGCCTGGACAACTATAGCAATCAGCCCCAGCATTTT
CDR3aa: CASSLDNYSNQPQHF

d_gene: TRBD1
j_gene: TRBJ1-2
abundance: .
v_gene: TRBV7-9
CDR3nt: TGTGCCAGCAGCCTCCTCAAGGAGGGGGCTAGCTATGGCTACACCTTC
CDR3aa: CASSLLKEGASYGYTF

d_gene: TRBD2
j_gene: TRBJ2-5
abundance: .
v_gene: TRBV5-1
CDR3nt: TGCGCCAGCAGCCCCGGGACTAGCGGCGAGACCCAGTACTTC
CDR3aa: CASSPGTSGETQYF

d_gene: .
j_gene: TRBJ1-1
abundance: .
v_gene: TRBV14
CDR3nt: TGTGCCAGCAACGGAGGGGCTCGGACTGAAGCTTTCTTT
CDR3aa: CASNGGARTEAFF

d_gene: TRBD2
j_gene: TRBJ2-1
abundance: .
v_gene: TRBV5-6
CDR3nt: TGTGCCAGCAGCTTGTCTAGCGGGAGTTCCGATGAGCAGTTCTTC
CDR3aa: CASSLSSGSSDEQFF

d_gene: .
j_gene: TRBJ2-3
abundance: .
v_gene: TRBV4-1
CDR3nt: TGCGCCAGCAGCCGGCCCGATGGCTTCAGCACAGATACGCAGTATTTT
CDR3aa: CASSRPDGFSTDTQYF

d_gene: TRBD2
j_gene: TRBJ2-3
abundance: .
v_gene: TRBV5-1
CDR3nt: TGCGCCAGCAGCTCAGCGGGGGACACAGATACGCAGTATTTT
CDR3aa: CASSSAGDTDTQYF

d_gene: .
j_gene: TRBJ1-1
abundance: .
v_gene: TRBV12-3/TRBV12-4
CDR3nt: TGTGCCAGCAGCGCAGGGGTGGGCACTGAAGCTTTCTTT
CDR3aa: CASSAGVGTEAFF

d_gene: .
j_gene: TRBJ1-2
abundance: few
v_gene: TRBV28
CDR3nt: TGTGCCAGCAGTTTTCCGAGGGTTTTGGTTTTGAGCTACACCTTC
CDR3aa: CASSFPRVLVLSYTF

d_gene: .
j_gene: TRBJ1-1
abundance: .
v_gene: TRBV25-1
CDR3nt: TGTGCCAGCATTGGGAGCACTGAAGCTTTCTTT
CDR3aa: CASIGSTEAFF

d_gene: TRBD1
j_gene: TRBJ1-1
abundance: .
v_gene: TRBV6-5
CDR3nt: TGTGCCAGCAGTTACTCACCGAACATAGACAGGGTCGCTTTCTTT
CDR3aa: CASSYSPNIDRVAFF

d_gene: .
j_gene: TRBJ1-1
abundance: .
v_gene: TRBV7-6
CDR3nt: TGTGCCAGCAGCCCAAGGGGCGGCACGAACACTGAAGCTTTCTTT
CDR3aa: CASSPRGGTNTEAFF

d_gene: .
j_gene: TRBJ1-3
abundance: .
v_gene: TRBV18
CDR3nt: TGTGCCAGCTCACCAACGGGCGGTAGCGGTGGAAACACCATATATTTT
CDR3aa: CASSPTGGSGGNTIYF

d_gene: TRBD2
j_gene: TRBJ2-7
abundance: .
v_gene: TRBV19
CDR3nt: TGTGCCAGTAGTAAATCGGGACTAGCGGGGGGCCTCTCCTACGAGCAGTACTTC
CDR3aa: CASSKSGLAGGLSYEQYF